One sample yielded the 25 T cell receptor beta chains listed below, sequenced in a study of Graves' ophthalmopathy and Graves' hyperthyroidism. RNA served as the template for amplifying TCR beta CDR3 regions. RT-PCR in the first round used HTBI primers; a second-round multiplex PCR followed. One entry per CDR3 protein, called by TCRdb with MiXCR from the multiplex PCR reads. The table has around 1.1 million distinct CDR3 sequences, about 38% seen once. The material sequenced was peripheral blood or thyroid tissue (not recorded which). All receptors come from an adult man with Graves' hyperthyroidism.

This clonotype was seen repeatedly, ten times or more. In nucleotides, the CDR3 is TGTGCCAGTAGGGAAAGGCCGCTGAGGAACCCCGGGGGTTCACCCCTCCACTTT. This encodes CASRERPLRNPGGSPLHF. The V call is TRBV19, the J call TRBJ1-6, with D perhaps TRBD1 (5 bases). CDR1 and CDR2 from the germline V gene are LNHDA and SQIVND (reference sequence). CDR3 length equals 18 residues. Between the trimmed V and J ends, which lost 6 bases and 9 bases, there was a span of 27 bases.

As for this clonotype: A clone one base away is much larger, so this may be a read error. V is TRBV10-3 and J is TRBJ2-7; possibly TRBD1 for D (5 bases). The CDR3 covers 12 residues. Per germline, CDR1 ENHRY and CDR2 SYGVKD. V shed 3 bases and J shed 5 bases, with 8 bases lying between them. The chain's CDR3 is CAISDRVNEQYF. In DNA form, the CDR3 reads TGTGCCATCAGTGACAGGGTCAACGAGCAGTACTTC.

The J gene is TRBJ1-2, the V gene TRBV10-3; 7 positions match TRBD1. With 0 bases clipped from V and 4 bases from J, the junction kept 5 bases outside the gene matches. The CDR3 spans 15 residues. CDR1 is ENHRY and CDR2 is SYGVKD in the germline V gene. The CDR3 coding sequence is TGTGCCATCAGTGAGTCGACTGGGACAGCCTATGGCTACACCTTC. Translation: CAISESTGTAYGYTF.

In DNA, the CDR3 is TGTGCCATCAGTGAGACACGCCAAACCTATGGCTACACCTTC. Residues: CAISETRQTYGYTF. The chain employs TRBV10-3 and TRBJ1-2; D is unclear. Trimming cost V 2 bases and J 4 bases, with 11 bases left between them. Germline lookup yields CDR1 ENHRY and CDR2 SYGVKD. This CDR3 comprises 14 residues.

This clonotype was seen at least ten times. The genes are TRBV19 and TRBJ2-5, with 9 bases that match TRBD2. The germline gives CDR1 LNHDA, CDR2 SQIVND (reference sequence). The CDR3 is 15 amino acids. J gave up 2 bases and V 5 bases, and 6 bases lay outside the gene matches. This CDR3 is CASSFGTSRQETQYF. CDR3 nucleotides: TGTGCCAGTAGTTTCGGGACTAGCAGGCAAGAGACCCAGTACTTC.

This clonotype has a count of ten or more. This chain links TRBV10-3 with TRBJ2-7, with 8 bases fitting TRBD2. The CDR3 is made up of 15 amino acids. The junction had 12 bases not matched to a gene; V was cut back by 6 bases and J by 5 bases. The germline CDR1 and CDR2 sequences are ENHRY and SYGVKD. The CDR3 coding sequence is TGTGCCATCAGCCGGACAATGAGCGGGAGCAACGAGCAGTACTTC. Translated, it gives CAISRTMSGSNEQYF.

The chain has TRBV29-1 and TRBJ1-2; tentatively, D is TRBD1 (5 bases). Germline CDR1 SQVTM, CDR2 ANQGSEA. V shed 7 bases and J shed 2 bases, with 17 bases lying between them. CDR3 length: 14 residues. CDR3 sequence: CSDLSRDGNYGYTF. The CDR3 DNA sequence: TGCAGCGACCTCTCCCGGGACGGAAACTATGGCTACACCTTC.

Concerning this clonotype: A single base separates this from a much larger clone, so it may be a read error. This sequence joins TRBV7-8 and TRBJ2-7, with 12 bases matching TRBD1. The germline V gene encodes CDR1 SGHVS and CDR2 FQNEAQ. Unmatched junction bases numbered 6, after V lost 7 bases and J lost 8 bases. The length of the CDR3 is 13 residues. The CDR3 is CASIEGQGAKQYF. The CDR3 DNA follows: TGTGCCAGCATCGAGGGACAGGGGGCCAAGCAGTACTTC. Supplemented by reference TRBV7-8 and TRBJ2-7, the full variable domain reads GAGVSQSPRYKVAKRGQDVALRCDPISGHVSLFWYQQALGQGPEFLTYFQNEAQLDKSGLPSDRFFAERPEGSVSTLKIQRTQQEDSAVYLCASIEGQGAKQYFGPGTRLTVT.

The chain employs TRBV7-2 and TRBJ2-2, with D possibly TRBD2 on 5 matching bases. CDR1 is SGHTA, CDR2 FQGNSA, per germline. There are 14 residues in the CDR3. V lost 5 bases and J 3 bases, leaving 10 bases between the germline ends. CDR3 in amino acids: CASSQRRDTGELFF. The CDR3 DNA sequence: TGTGCCAGCAGCCAGAGGCGGGACACCGGGGAGCTGTTTTTT.

V is TRBV6-1 and J is TRBJ2-2; 7 bases match TRBD2. This CDR3 is built from 16 residues. The trim removed 7 bases at V and 4 bases at J, leaving 12 bases unmatched. CDR1 and CDR2 (germline): MNHNS, SASEGT. CDR3 in DNA: TGTGCCAGCATTCGGGGGACCCCGGGGGGCACCGGGGAGCTGTTTTTT. Amino acid sequence: CASIRGTPGGTGELFF.

This clonotype occurred many times. The chain is built from TRBV2 and TRBJ2-7; TRBD1 might be the D (5 bases). Trimming left V 3 bases short and J 2 bases short, with 14 bases between. The CDR3 length is 15 residues. Germline V lookup: CDR1 SNHLY, CDR2 FYNNEI. CDR3 region: CASSDTDIYAYEQYF. The CDR3 region has the DNA TGTGCCAGCAGTGATACGGACATCTATGCCTACGAGCAGTACTTC. The full variable domain, with the rest looked up from reference TRBV2 and TRBJ2-7, is EPEVTQTPSHQVTQMGQEVILRCVPISNHLYFYWYRQILGQKVEFLVSFYNNEISEKSEIFDDQFSVERPDGSNFTLKIRSTKLEDSAMYFCASSDTDIYAYEQYFGPGTRLTVT.

This chain uses TRBV19 with TRBJ1-2, with a possible D match to TRBD1 (6 bases). The CDR3 has 15 amino acids. Between the trimmed V and J ends, which lost 4 bases and 7 bases, there was a span of 19 bases. CDR1 and CDR2 from the germline V gene are LNHDA and SQIVND (reference sequence). CDR3: CASSTRGRNYVGYTF. The CDR3, as DNA: TGTGCCAGTAGTACCCGGGGGCGCAACTATGTTGGCTACACCTTC.

This clonotype appeared a few times. The V and J genes are TRBV6-5 and TRBJ1-4; tentative D call: TRBD1 (5 bases). The CDR3 is made up of 15 amino acids. With 4 bases removed from V and 5 bases from J, the gap between germline ends came to 14 bases. Germline-derived CDR1 and CDR2 are MNHEY and SVGAGI. CDR3 DNA: TGTGCCAGCAGTTCCGAACAGGCATCAAATGAAAAACTGTTTTTT. It codes for CASSSEQASNEKLFF.

This clonotype was counted at least ten times. The chain uses TRBV5-1 and TRBJ1-1; 8 bases match TRBD1. With 3 bases clipped from V and 0 bases from J, the junction kept 4 bases outside the gene matches. The CDR3 has 15 amino acids. Per the germline V gene, CDR1 is SGHRS and CDR2 is YFSETQ. The CDR3 region is CASSSGTGMNTEAFF. The CDR3 region has the DNA TGCGCCAGCAGCTCCGGGACAGGAATGAACACTGAAGCTTTCTTT.

This clonotype was seen many times. The rearrangement uses TRBV7-9 and TRBJ2-7, with no clear D. Looked up from germline, CDR1 is SEHNR and CDR2 is FQNEAQ (reference sequence). The CDR3 is made up of 13 amino acids. The ends were cut back, 3 bases at V and 4 bases at J, with 10 bases in the middle. The CDR3 spells CASSLALTYEQYF. CDR3 bases: TGTGCCAGCAGCTTGGCGCTGACATACGAGCAGTACTTC.

A single count supports this clonotype. Given a much more abundant clone one base away, this may be a read error. The rearrangement uses TRBV15 and TRBJ1-4, with a possible D match to TRBD1 (5 bases). The germline V and J ends were trimmed by 0 bases and 7 bases, with 18 bases remaining between them. CDR3 length: 17 amino acids. Per the germline V gene, CDR1 is LNHNV and CDR2 is YYDKDF (reference sequence). The DNA of the CDR3 is TGTGCCACCAGCAGAGACCAATTGGAGGAGGGGATTGAAAAACTGTTTTTT. Protein: CATSRDQLEEGIEKLFF.

This clonotype has a count of ten or more. The chain has TRBV15 and TRBJ1-2; TRBD1 matches 9 bases. Germline V gene sequence: CDR1 LNHNV, CDR2 YYDKDF (reference sequence). The CDR3 spans 13 residues. The junction had 6 bases not matched to a gene; V was cut back by 5 bases and J by 8 bases. The CDR3 is CATSRDRVGGYTF. Here the CDR3 DNA reads TGTGCCACCAGCCGGGACAGGGTGGGAGGCTACACCTTC.

This clonotype turned up a few times. DNA of the CDR3: TGCAGCGTTGAAGATCGGGGGACGGACTCTGGAAACACCATATATTTT. It encodes CSVEDRGTDSGNTIYF. The rearrangement links TRBV29-1 to TRBJ1-3; D is possibly TRBD1 (5 bases). Trimming removed 0 bases from V and 0 bases from J, with 12 bases in between. This CDR3 region has 16 residues. Germline CDR1 and CDR2: SQVTM and ANQGSEA.

This clonotype was counted at least ten times. The chain has TRBV5-8 and TRBJ1-2; 7 bases map to TRBD1. Germline V CDR1 and CDR2: SGHTS, YDEGEE. The CDR3 loop spans 14 amino acids. V was clipped by 4 bases and J by 4 bases; unmatched bases: 7. The CDR3 DNA reads TGTGCCAGCAGCCCACAGGGGTCGGGCTATGGCTACACCTTC. The encoded protein is CASSPQGSGYGYTF.

This clonotype was picked up many times. CDR3 nucleotides: TGTGCCAGCAGCTCTCAGGGCACTGAAGCTTTCTTT. This translates into CASSSQGTEAFF. This chain links TRBV9 with TRBJ1-1, with D perhaps TRBD1 (5 bases). The CDR3 consists of 12 residues. Germline V gene lookup returns CDR1 SGDLS and CDR2 YYNGEE. Trimming took 4 bases from V and 4 from J, leaving 8 bases between them.

J is TRBJ2-6 and V is TRBV2; the match to TRBD2 covers 13 bases. With V trimmed by 8 bases and J by 2 bases, 3 bases remained unmatched. Germline CDR1 is SNHLY and CDR2 is FYNNEI. CDR3 length equals 16 residues. The CDR3, as DNA: TGTGCCAGCGGACTAGCGGGAGTTACTGGGGCCAACGTCCTGACTTTC. Protein sequence: CASGLAGVTGANVLTF.

This clonotype showed up many times. This chain joins TRBV24-1 and TRBJ1-1; D call uncertain. The ends were cut back, 6 bases at V and 5 bases at J, with 15 bases in the middle. Germline-derived CDR1 and CDR2 are KGHDR and SFDVKD. The CDR3 consists of 14 residues. The CDR3 protein is CATSWSQSGTEAFF. CDR3 nucleotide sequence: TGTGCCACCAGTTGGTCACAGTCGGGGACTGAAGCTTTCTTT.

This clonotype was observed a handful of times. J is TRBJ1-1 and V is TRBV9; 8 bases are a match to TRBD1. V shed 1 base, J shed 0 bases, and the junction held 11 bases outside the gene matches. The CDR3 is made up of 18 amino acids. From germline, CDR1 is SGDLS and CDR2 YYNGEE. CDR3 protein: CASSVSTGGPPMNTEAFF. The CDR3, as DNA: TGTGCCAGCAGCGTATCAACAGGGGGTCCCCCCATGAACACTGAAGCTTTCTTT. The full variable domain, with the rest looked up from reference TRBV9 and TRBJ1-1, is DSGVTQTPKHLITATGQRVTLRCSPRSGDLSVYWYQQSLDQGLQFLIQYYNGEERAKGNILERFSAQQFPDLHSELNLSSLELGDSALYFCASSVSTGGPPMNTEAFFGQGTRLTVV.

J is TRBJ1-2 and V is TRBV7-9; D is unresolved. This CDR3 region has 16 residues. V lost 0 bases, J lost 0 bases, and 11 bases lay in between. The V gene's germline CDR1 is SEHNR and CDR2 FQNEAQ (reference sequence). The CDR3 sequence is CASSLAGPSTNYGYTF. CDR3 DNA: TGTGCCAGCAGCTTAGCCGGACCGTCGACTAACTATGGCTACACCTTC.

The rearrangement uses TRBV28 and TRBJ1-1; D is uncertain. This CDR3 comprises 13 residues. Trimming took 7 bases from V and 3 from J, leaving 12 bases between them. Per germline, CDR1 MDHEN and CDR2 SYDVKM. The CDR3 loop is CASKDVRYTEAFF. CDR3 nucleotides: TGTGCCAGCAAGGACGTTCGCTACACTGAAGCTTTCTTT. Full variable domain (rest looked up from reference TRBV28 and TRBJ1-1): DVKVTQSSRYLVKRTGEKVFLECVQDMDHENMFWYRQDPGLGLRLIYFSYDVKMKEKGDIPEGYSVSREKKERFSLILESASTNQTSMYLCASKDVRYTEAFFGQGTRLTVV.